Below, 22 T cell receptor beta chains from the same sample are listed, as sequenced in a study of blood T cell repertoires in COVID-19. Assay: immunoSEQ multiplex PCR; the TCRdb copy retains only in-frame clones and omits some. The repertoire holds tens of thousands of clones, with around nine tenths as singletons. Sequencing was performed on peripheral blood. The source of these receptors is a woman between 45 and 60 years old with COVID-19, enrolled during active disease.

The V call is TRBV20-1, the J call TRBJ2-1; no reliable D call. This CDR3 spans 10 amino acids. With 6 bases removed from V and 7 bases from J, the gap between germline ends came to 7 bases. In germline, CDR1 is DFQATT, CDR2 SNEGSKA (reference sequence). The CDR3 DNA reads TGCAGTGCCCTCGGTAATGAGCAGTTCTTC. Its protein is CSALGNEQFF.

The chain has TRBV18 and TRBJ2-6; the D is unclear. Germline loops: CDR1 KGHSH, CDR2 LQKENI. The CDR3 runs to 15 residues. With 6 bases removed from V and 0 bases from J, the gap between germline ends came to 9 bases. The CDR3 loop reads CASSRENSGANVLTF. The CDR3 DNA is TGTGCCAGCTCCCGTGAGAACTCTGGGGCCAACGTCCTGACTTTC.

This chain connects TRBV18 to TRBJ2-1; 9 bases line up with TRBD1. This CDR3 is 14 amino acids long. V was pared by 8 bases and J by 9 bases, with 11 bases of the junction left unmatched. The germline CDR1 and CDR2 sequences are KGHSH and LQKENI. The CDR3 sequence: CASPPVTGGVEQFF. The CDR3 nucleotides read TGTGCCAGCCCGCCCGTTACAGGGGGCGTTGAGCAGTTCTTC.

The sample holds one count of this clone. The DNA of the CDR3 is TGCGCCAGCAGCTTGGGGCTTAGCACAGATACGCAGTATTTT. It encodes CASSLGLSTDTQYF. This chain connects TRBV5-1 to TRBJ2-3; D is unresolved. V gave up 0 bases and J gave up 0 bases, with 5 bases separating them. From germline, CDR1 is SGHRS and CDR2 YFSETQ. The CDR3 covers 14 residues. Combining the CDR3 with reference TRBV5-1 and TRBJ2-3 gives the whole variable domain KAGVTQTPRYLIKTRGQQVTLSCSPISGHRSVSWYQQTPGQGLQFLFEYFSETQRNKGNFPGRFSGRQFSNSRSEMNVSTLELGDSALYLCASSLGLSTDTQYFGPGTRLTVL.

The V gene is TRBV7-2, the J gene TRBJ1-5; a weak D match, TRBD1 (6 bases). The CDR3 loop spans 15 amino acids. From germline, CDR1 is SGHTA and CDR2 FQGNSA. Trimming removed 5 bases from V and 7 bases from J, with 18 bases in between. The DNA of the CDR3 is TGTGCCAGCAGCGTGGACAGAGGTCGCTACCAGCCCCAGCATTTT. It is translated as CASSVDRGRYQPQHF.

The chain has TRBV5-6 and TRBJ1-6; the D is unclear. V lost 0 bases and J 6 bases, leaving 7 bases between the germline ends. CDR1 SGHDT and CDR2 YYEEEE come from the germline V gene. The CDR3 length is 14 residues. The CDR3 reads CASSLAGGNSPLHF. The CDR3 nucleotides are TGTGCCAGCAGCTTGGCCGGTGGTAATTCACCCCTCCACTTT.

This chain joins TRBV11-2 and TRBJ2-7; 8 bases are shared with TRBD2. Germline CDR1 is SGHAT and CDR2 is FQNNGV. The CDR3 has 16 residues. Unmatched junction bases numbered 14, after V lost 5 bases and J lost 5 bases. CDR3 DNA: TGTGCCAGCAGCCCAGTCCTAGCGGGTTACACTAACGAGCAGTACTTC. It translates to CASSPVLAGYTNEQYF. Full variable domain (outside the CDR3, taken from reference TRBV11-2 and TRBJ2-7): EAGVAQSPRYKIIEKRQSVAFWCNPISGHATLYWYQQILGQGPKLLIQFQNNGVVDDSQLPKDRFSAERLKGVDSTLKIQPAKLEDSAVYLCASSPVLAGYTNEQYFGPGTRLTVT.

The chain employs TRBV5-5 and TRBJ2-7, with TRBD2 matching over 9 bases. Germline V lookup: CDR1 SGHKS, CDR2 YYEKEE (reference sequence). This CDR3 spans 18 amino acids. V trimming: 0 bases; J trimming: 5 bases; junction bases outside the gene matches: 15. The CDR3: CASSLAAGGVPLRNEQYF. The DNA of the CDR3 is TGTGCCAGCAGCTTGGCAGCGGGAGGCGTACCTTTAAGGAACGAGCAGTACTTC.

The genes are TRBV10-2 and TRBJ1-6; D might be TRBD1 (6 bases). This CDR3 contains 13 residues. Trimming left V 6 bases short and J 9 bases short, with 12 bases between. Per the germline V gene, CDR1 is WSHSY and CDR2 is SAAADI. CDR3 amino acids: CASSEGGGSPLHF. DNA of the CDR3: TGCGCCAGCAGCGAGGGGGGAGGTTCACCCCTCCACTTT.

This rearrangement joins TRBV2 to TRBJ2-3, with 8 bases lining up with TRBD2. V shed 4 bases, J shed 2 bases, and the junction held 14 bases outside the gene matches. The CDR3 has 18 amino acids. Germline assignment: CDR1 SNHLY and CDR2 FYNNEI. DNA of the CDR3: TGTGCCAGCAGTGCCGGGACTAGTGGGTGGTCACACACAGATACGCAGTATTTT. Amino acid sequence: CASSAGTSGWSHTDTQYF.

The chain couples TRBV4-3 to TRBJ2-7; possible D gene TRBD1, 6 bases. This CDR3 contains 15 residues. CDR1 and CDR2 from the germline V gene are LGHNA and YSLEER. V gave up 3 bases and J gave up 0 bases, with 12 bases separating them. CDR3 protein: CASSQGHRLSYEQYF. The CDR3 DNA reads as TGCGCCAGCAGCCAGGGACACCGCCTCTCCTACGAGCAGTACTTC.

The CDR3 here is CASSQDWGGGGTNEKLFF. The CDR3 DNA follows: TGCGCCAGCAGCCAAGACTGGGGGGGCGGAGGAACTAATGAAAAACTGTTTTTT. The chain is built from TRBV4-1 and TRBJ1-4; D might be TRBD1 (6 bases). Germline V gives CDR1 MGHRA, CDR2 YSYEKL. There are 18 residues in the CDR3. Trimming pared 0 bases from V and 1 base from J, leaving 15 bases between.

This rearrangement joins TRBV10-3 to TRBJ2-5, with D possibly matching TRBD1 (6 bases). V lost 10 bases to trimming and J lost 1 base, with 13 bases between them. This CDR3 comprises 13 residues. Germline CDR1 reads ENHRY; CDR2 reads SYGVKD. The CDR3 DNA follows: TGTGCCACTACAGGGAATCCCCAAGAGACCCAGTACTTC. Protein product: CATTGNPQETQYF.

The chain uses TRBV7-3 and TRBJ2-1, with 8 nucleotides matching TRBD2. The CDR3 runs 14 residues. The germline V gene has CDR1 SGHTA and CDR2 FQGTGA. V lost 3 bases to trimming and J lost 6 bases; unmatched junction nucleotides: 4. This chain's CDR3 is CASSLAGGGNEQFF. The DNA for the CDR3 is TGTGCCAGCAGCTTGGCGGGAGGTGGCAATGAGCAGTTCTTC.

The V call is TRBV10-3, the J call TRBJ2-7; 10 bases match TRBD2. Germline CDR1 is ENHRY and CDR2 is SYGVKD. The CDR3 covers 13 residues. With V trimmed by 6 bases and J by 3 bases, 2 bases remained unmatched. The CDR3 reads CAISPSGSYEQYF. DNA for the CDR3: TGTGCCATCAGCCCTAGCGGGAGCTACGAGCAGTACTTC.

This rearrangement joins TRBV28 to TRBJ2-7, with TRBD2 matching 12 bases. The CDR3 covers 17 residues. From germline, CDR1 is MDHEN and CDR2 SYDVKM. Unmatched junction bases numbered 12, after V lost 6 bases and J lost 3 bases. The CDR3 region has the DNA TGTGCCAGCAGGGGGTCTAGCGGGAGGGCCTTTCTCTACGAGCAGTACTTC. It codes for CASRGSSGRAFLYEQYF.

V and J are TRBV28 and TRBJ1-2; D is unclear. The V gene lost 5 bases and the J gene lost 2 bases, with 15 bases spanning the gap. CDR3 length equals 15 residues. CDR1 is MDHEN and CDR2 is SYDVKM in the germline V gene. DNA for the CDR3: TGTGCCAGCAGTCCCCGACGGGAGGCCAACTATGGCTACACCTTC. Translation gives CASSPRREANYGYTF.

The chain has TRBV5-1 and TRBJ2-1; D gene ambiguous. V was trimmed by 0 bases and J by 8 bases, leaving 12 bases between them. The CDR3 totals 14 residues. CDR1 and CDR2 (germline): SGHRS, YFSETQ. The CDR3 sequence is CASSLETRRDEQFF. CDR3 nucleotide sequence: TGCGCCAGCAGCTTGGAAACCCGACGGGATGAGCAGTTCTTC.

The chain links TRBV10-3 to TRBJ2-7; 7 positions agree with TRBD1. V trimming: 6 bases; J trimming: 3 bases; junction bases outside the gene matches: 14. Looked up from germline, CDR1 is ENHRY and CDR2 is SYGVKD. This CDR3 contains 16 residues. The CDR3 nucleotides read TGTGCCATCAGCGGGGACAGAACACAAGGTGGCTACGAGCAGTACTTC. It encodes CAISGDRTQGGYEQYF.

The V and J genes are TRBV29-1 and TRBJ2-1; a weak D match, TRBD1 (5 bases). The CDR3 loop spans 13 amino acids. Germline values: CDR1 SQVTM, CDR2 ANQGSEA. Between the trimmed V and J ends, which lost 5 bases and 5 bases, there was a span of 13 bases. The CDR3 region is CSVQGRADNEQFF. DNA for the CDR3: TGCAGCGTTCAAGGCAGGGCAGACAATGAGCAGTTCTTC.

The chain carries TRBV19 and TRBJ1-2; D gene unclear. CDR1 is LNHDA, CDR2 SQIVND, per germline (reference sequence). The CDR3 consists of 12 residues. V lost 5 bases, J lost 6 bases, and 10 bases lay in between. The CDR3 is CASSVRGDGYTF. The CDR3 DNA reads as TGTGCCAGTAGTGTACGGGGTGATGGCTACACCTTC.

This chain links TRBV6-5 with TRBJ2-1; D is possibly TRBD2 (5 bases). Per germline, CDR1 MNHEY and CDR2 SVGAGI. V was pared by 4 bases and J by 7 bases, with 8 bases between. The CDR3 runs to 12 residues. CDR3 DNA sequence: TGTGCCAGCAGTTTGAGGAGGAATGAGCAGTTCTTC. This codes for CASSLRRNEQFF.